Shown below are 19 T cell receptor beta chains from a single sample sequenced in a study of molecular identifiers for immune sequencing clone quantification. A single record per CDR3 protein comes from TCRdb applying MiXCR to the PCR reads. The data show around 460,000 distinct CDR3 sequences, with less than 30% seen just once and just over 0.75% held by the top ten. Sequencing was performed on naive CD8+ T cells from blood, with Jurkat cell RNA spiked in. Subset reported: FACS-sorted CD8+CD4-CCR7+CD45RA+ naive T cells. These receptors were collected from a human donor in good health. Some libraries in this study had Jurkat cell RNA spiked in.

The chain couples TRBV4-1 to TRBJ1-2; D is ambiguous. Germline assignment: CDR1 MGHRA and CDR2 YSYEKL. V was shortened by 0 bases and J by 7 bases, with 18 bases between the two germline ends. CDR3 length: 16 residues. CDR3 coding DNA: TGCGCCAGCAGCCAAGAAATATCCACCCACCCCCGTGGCTACACCTTC. Protein: CASSQEISTHPRGYTF.

Many counts were recorded for this clonotype. This chain links TRBV9 with TRBJ1-1; D gene unclear. CDR3 length: 13 amino acids. Germline lookup yields CDR1 SGDLS and CDR2 YYNGEE. Trimming pared 0 bases from V and 4 bases from J, leaving 7 bases between. Here the CDR3 reads CASSVGGSTEAFF. In DNA form, the CDR3 reads TGTGCCAGCAGCGTAGGGGGAAGCACTGAAGCTTTCTTT.

This clonotype was counted only a few times. J is TRBJ2-3 and V is TRBV2, with D perhaps TRBD2 (6 bases). Germline lookup yields CDR1 SNHLY and CDR2 FYNNEI. CDR3 size: 14 residues. CDR3 region: CALGGDPWPDTQYF. The CDR3 bases are TGTGCTCTCGGCGGGGACCCATGGCCAGATACGCAGTATTTT. Filled out from reference TRBV2 and TRBJ2-3, the complete variable domain reads EPEVTQTPSHQVTQMGQEVILRCVPISNHLYFYWYRQILGQKVEFLVSFYNNEISEKSEIFDDQFSVERPDGSNFTLKIRSTKLEDSAMYFCALGGDPWPDTQYFGPGTRLTVL.

This chain links TRBV4-3 with TRBJ2-3; D possibly matches TRBD1 or TRBD2 (5 bases each). Looked up from germline, CDR1 is LGHNA and CDR2 is YSLEER. V lost 1 base and J lost 6, with 17 bases in between. CDR3 length equals 16 residues. The CDR3 DNA sequence: TGCGCCAGCAGCCAAGGTGTGTTACTGAGGGGCGATACGCAGTATTTT. Protein sequence: CASSQGVLLRGDTQYF.

This clonotype has just a few counts. The rearrangement uses TRBV27 and TRBJ2-6; TRBD2 matches at 8 bases. The CDR3 runs 18 residues. CDR1 MNHEY and CDR2 SMNVEV come from the germline V gene (reference sequence). V dropped 3 bases and J dropped 0; count of bases not matched to a gene: 7. The CDR3 here is CASSFGRGALSGANVLTF. As DNA, the CDR3 is TGTGCCAGCAGTTTCGGGAGGGGGGCGCTCTCTGGGGCCAACGTCCTGACTTTC. The full variable domain, its missing parts supplied by reference TRBV27 and TRBJ2-6, is EAQVTQNPRYLITVTGKKLTVTCSQNMNHEYMSWYRQDPGLGLRQIYYSMNVEVTDKGDVPEGYKVSRKEKRNFPLILESPSPNQTSLYFCASSFGRGALSGANVLTFGAGSRLTVL.

V is TRBV4-1 and J is TRBJ1-1; the D is unclear. V lost 5 bases to trimming and J lost 3 bases, with 10 bases between them. From germline, CDR1 is MGHRA and CDR2 YSYEKL. This CDR3 is 13 amino acids long. CDR3 coding DNA: TGCGCCAGCAGCGGGTGGGAGGACACTGAAGCTTTCTTT. It yields the protein CASSGWEDTEAFF.

Remarks on this clonotype: Just one base apart from a much larger clone, this may be a read error. V and J are TRBV7-9 and TRBJ2-1; D is undetermined. The CDR3 is 12 residues long. CDR1 is SEHNR and CDR2 is FQNEAQ in the germline V gene (reference sequence). The CDR3 sequence is CASTLHYNEQFF. Here the CDR3 DNA reads TGTGCCAGCACCTTACATTACAATGAGCAGTTCTTC.

This chain links TRBV15 with TRBJ1-4; no clear D gene. This CDR3 has 13 amino acids. V was pared by 5 bases and J by 0 bases, with 4 bases between. Germline V lookup: CDR1 LNHNV, CDR2 YYDKDF (reference sequence). CDR3 region: CATSGSTNEKLFF. Written as DNA, the CDR3 is TGTGCCACCAGCGGCTCAACTAATGAAAAACTGTTTTTT.

This clonotype was detected a few times. This chain links TRBV29-1 with TRBJ2-1; D perhaps matches TRBD2 (6 bases). This CDR3 comprises 14 residues. Trimming stripped 4 bases from V and 4 bases from J, with 14 bases between. CDR1 and CDR2 (germline): SQVTM, ANQGSEA. This CDR3 reads CSVVETRVYNEQFF. CDR3 nucleotides: TGCAGCGTTGTGGAGACTAGAGTTTACAATGAGCAGTTCTTC.

The chain combines TRBV13 with TRBJ2-7, with D possibly being TRBD2 (5 bases). This CDR3 is built from 13 residues. Trimming cost V 5 bases and J 5 bases, with 13 bases left between them. The germline V gene has CDR1 PRHDT and CDR2 FYEKMQ (reference sequence). Written as DNA, the CDR3 is TGTGCCAGCAGCCCTACGAGGGTCCACGAGCAGTACTTC. Its translation is CASSPTRVHEQYF.

This clonotype was found a few times. The CDR3 loop is CARTSAYF. The CDR3 bases are TGTGCCAGGACTAGCGCCTACTTC. The genes are TRBV6-4 and TRBJ2-7; 8 bases are shared with TRBD2. CDR1 and CDR2 (germline): MRHNA, SNTAGT. The CDR3 is made up of 8 amino acids. Trimming removed 9 bases from V and 13 bases from J; junction bases left unmatched: 2.

This clonotype came up a few times. This chain joins TRBV28 and TRBJ2-1; D might be TRBD1 (6 bases). This CDR3 has 15 residues. The germline V and J ends were trimmed by 5 bases and 8 bases, with 19 bases remaining between them. Germline CDR1 and CDR2: MDHEN and SYDVKM. Here the CDR3 DNA reads TGTGCCAGCAGTCCCCCGGTCACAGGGCGCGATGAGCAGTTCTTC. Protein sequence: CASSPPVTGRDEQFF.

This clonotype occurred many times. V is TRBV28 and J is TRBJ2-3; perhaps TRBD2 as D (5 bases). The germline V gene encodes CDR1 MDHEN and CDR2 SYDVKM. The length of the CDR3 is 14 residues. Between the trimmed V and J ends, which lost 3 bases and 2 bases, there was a span of 9 bases. The CDR3 coding sequence is TGTGCCAGCAGTTTGTTGAGGGTCACAGATACGCAGTATTTT. Translating gives CASSLLRVTDTQYF.

This clonotype was detected a few times. This CDR3 is CASSEGGASTDTQYF. CDR3 DNA sequence: TGTGCCAGCAGCGAGGGGGGTGCTAGCACAGATACGCAGTATTTT. V gene TRBV9 combines with J gene TRBJ2-3; D possibly uses TRBD1 or TRBD2 (6 bases each). Germline loops: CDR1 SGDLS, CDR2 YYNGEE. This CDR3 has 15 residues. Trimming removed 3 bases from V and 0 bases from J, with 11 bases in between.

This clonotype was recorded at least ten times. V gene TRBV2 combines with J gene TRBJ1-2; D is ambiguous. The germline gives CDR1 SNHLY, CDR2 FYNNEI. The V end was cut by 8 bases, the J end by 6 bases, with 16 bases between. The length of the CDR3 is 13 residues. The CDR3 DNA follows: TGTGCCAGCCTCGGGAGGGCGGTACATGGCTACACCTTC. It is translated as CASLGRAVHGYTF.

This chain links TRBV4-1 with TRBJ2-7; D is possibly TRBD2 (6 bases). The V end was cut by 4 bases, the J end by 6 bases, with 16 bases between. In germline, CDR1 is MGHRA, CDR2 YSYEKL. The CDR3 spans 14 residues. As DNA, the CDR3 is TGCGCCAGCAGCCCCATAGTGGAGGGGCGCGAGCAGTACTTC. It translates to CASSPIVEGREQYF.

The chain uses TRBV14 and TRBJ1-1; unclear D gene. The V and J ends lost 1 base and 1 base respectively, with 7 bases between them. This CDR3 is 14 amino acids long. The germline gives CDR1 SGHDN, CDR2 FVKESK. This CDR3 is CASSQASGNTEAFF. CDR3 DNA sequence: TGTGCCAGCAGCCAAGCGTCAGGGAACACTGAAGCTTTCTTT. The entire variable domain, with the rest obtained from reference TRBV14 and TRBJ1-1, is as follows: EAGVTQFPSHSVIEKGQTVTLRCDPISGHDNLYWYRRVMGKEIKFLLHFVKESKQDESGMPNNRFLAERTGGTYSTLKVQPAELEDSGVYFCASSQASGNTEAFFGQGTRLTVV.

This clonotype has just a few counts. This sequence joins TRBV14 and TRBJ2-3; TRBD2 matches 11 bases. The V gene's germline CDR1 is SGHDN and CDR2 FVKESK. This CDR3 region has 18 residues. The trim removed 0 bases at V and 0 bases at J, leaving 5 bases unmatched. CDR3 amino acids: CASSQEGGLAASTDTQYF. CDR3 coding DNA: TGTGCCAGCAGCCAAGAGGGGGGACTAGCGGCTAGCACAGATACGCAGTATTTT.

The table lists this clonotype with many counts. In nucleotides, the CDR3 is TGCGCCAGCAGCCGGGACAGCTATCAGCCCCAGCATTTT. Amino acids: CASSRDSYQPQHF. The chain links TRBV5-1 to TRBJ1-5, with TRBD1 identical over 7 bases. CDR1 and CDR2 (germline): SGHRS, YFSETQ. V trimming: 4 bases; J trimming: 5 bases; junction bases outside the gene matches: 3. The CDR3 consists of 13 residues.